The rows below give T cell receptor beta chains drawn from one sample of a study of shared clonotypes between healthy human individuals. Repertoires were generated with immunoSEQ multiplex PCR, while TCRdb's copy carries only in-frame clones and drops some. In the table there are 2 million to 2.5 million clones, under 95% of which are singletons. Sequencing input: naive CD4+ T cells from PBMCs. These receptors all stem from a man aged 18 to 29 in good health. Some clones in this sample may be carry-over from other donors' samples. The CDR3 runs from the conserved cysteine through the conserved F or W. The order of the fields is J gene, clone size, V gene, CDR3 protein. Where a row states a size, it is once, few, many or the class of an expanded clone; other rows omit it.

>TRBJ2-5|-|TRBV10-2
CASSIAGLQETQYF
>TRBJ2-3|-|TRBV7-3
CASSIDLQGDTQYF
>TRBJ2-3|-|TRBV14
CASSPDRGRNTQYF
>TRBJ2-3|-|TRBV9
CASSVEGRGGTDTQYF
>TRBJ2-3|-|TRBV7-9
CASSNEEGWSTDTQYF
>TRBJ1-5|-|TRBV6-1
CASSGSGAGNQPQHF
>TRBJ1-2|-|TRBV29-1
CSVAETDFSGYTF
>TRBJ1-1|-|TRBV20-1
CSARTQGGAFF
>TRBJ2-5|-|TRBV7-8
CASSLGRGRETQYF
>TRBJ1-2|-|TRBV2
CASTPGTGVYYGYTF
>TRBJ1-5|-|TRBV28
CASSLIRGNQPQHF
>TRBJ1-2|-|TRBV6-4
CASSDNGGDGYGYTF
>TRBJ1-1|-|TRBV6-6
CSATQGANTEAFF
>TRBJ2-3|-|TRBV7-2
CASRENLAGVSDTQYF
>TRBJ1-4|-|TRBV18
CASSPNSGANEKLFF
>TRBJ2-2|-|TRBV4-2
CASSQLGDRDTGELFF
>TRBJ2-5|-|TRBV5-6
CASSPYREQETQYF
>TRBJ1-1|few|TRBV14
CASNVGGNLYTEAFF
>TRBJ2-1|-|TRBV10-3
CAITTTSGRSSYNEQFF
>TRBJ1-2|-|TRBV19
CASMFDTKTGGYTF
>TRBJ2-1|-|TRBV25-1
CASSEAGGSHEQFF
>TRBJ2-7|-|TRBV15
CATSRAGQGYEQYF
>TRBJ2-1|-|TRBV5-1
CASSLPGTTTYNEQFF
>TRBJ1-1|-|TRBV11-3
CASSQGRTEAFF
>TRBJ2-6|-|TRBV5-1
CASTYGQTPLSGANVLTF
>TRBJ2-1|-|TRBV7-3
CASSSGLAGGYEQFF
>TRBJ2-3|-|TRBV9
CASSVAPLGLAQSPDTQYF
>TRBJ2-7|once|TRBV20-1
CSASLEPEQYF
>TRBJ2-2|-|TRBV6-1
CASRKGANTGELFF
>TRBJ2-7|-|TRBV5-5
CASSFQGQPGEQYF
>TRBJ2-1|-|TRBV5-1
CASSLGQANEQFF
>TRBJ1-2|once|TRBV30
CAWSRTSRDGYTF
>TRBJ1-5|-|TRBV20-1
CSARDIAAQHF
>TRBJ1-2|-|TRBV7-2
CASNRLGYGYTF
>TRBJ2-7|-|TRBV28
CASGQAGGTYSYEQYF
>TRBJ1-1|few|TRBV5-1
CASSLQGNTEAFF
>TRBJ1-2|-|TRBV10-3
CAISEPDRNYGYTF
>TRBJ2-3|-|TRBV4-2
CASSQEAAGRTDTQYF